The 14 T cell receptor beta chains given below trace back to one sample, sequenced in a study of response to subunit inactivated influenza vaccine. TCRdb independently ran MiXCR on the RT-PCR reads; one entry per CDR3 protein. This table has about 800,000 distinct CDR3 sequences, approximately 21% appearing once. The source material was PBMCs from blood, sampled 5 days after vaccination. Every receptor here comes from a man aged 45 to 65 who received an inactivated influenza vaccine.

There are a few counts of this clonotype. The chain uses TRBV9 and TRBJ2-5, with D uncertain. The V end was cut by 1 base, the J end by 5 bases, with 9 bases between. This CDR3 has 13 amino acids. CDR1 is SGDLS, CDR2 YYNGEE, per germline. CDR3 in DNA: TGTGCCAGCAGCGTATCCCCTGTTGAGACCCAGTACTTC. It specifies CASSVSPVETQYF. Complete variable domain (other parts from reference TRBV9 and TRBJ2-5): DSGVTQTPKHLITATGQRVTLRCSPRSGDLSVYWYQQSLDQGLQFLIQYYNGEERAKGNILERFSAQQFPDLHSELNLSSLELGDSALYFCASSVSPVETQYFGPGTRLLVL.

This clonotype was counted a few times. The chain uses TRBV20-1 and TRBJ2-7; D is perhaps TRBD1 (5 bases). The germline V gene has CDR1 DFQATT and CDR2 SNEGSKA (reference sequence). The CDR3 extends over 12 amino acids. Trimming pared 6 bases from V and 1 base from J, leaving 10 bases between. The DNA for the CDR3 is TGCAGTGCAATCCGACAGTCCTACGAGCAGTACTTC. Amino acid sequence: CSAIRQSYEQYF.

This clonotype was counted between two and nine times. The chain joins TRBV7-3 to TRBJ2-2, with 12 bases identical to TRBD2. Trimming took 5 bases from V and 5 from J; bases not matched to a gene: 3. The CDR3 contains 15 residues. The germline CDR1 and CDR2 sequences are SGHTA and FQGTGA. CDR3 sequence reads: CASSKTSGRTGELFF. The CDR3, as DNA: TGTGCCAGCAGCAAAACTAGCGGGAGGACCGGGGAGCTGTTTTTT.

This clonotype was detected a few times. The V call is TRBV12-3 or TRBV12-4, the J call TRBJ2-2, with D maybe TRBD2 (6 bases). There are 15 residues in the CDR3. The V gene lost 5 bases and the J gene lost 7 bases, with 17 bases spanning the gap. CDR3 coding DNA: TGTGCCAGCAGTCCCTCATTAGCGGCCGTCGGGGAGCTGTTTTTT. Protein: CASSPSLAAVGELFF.

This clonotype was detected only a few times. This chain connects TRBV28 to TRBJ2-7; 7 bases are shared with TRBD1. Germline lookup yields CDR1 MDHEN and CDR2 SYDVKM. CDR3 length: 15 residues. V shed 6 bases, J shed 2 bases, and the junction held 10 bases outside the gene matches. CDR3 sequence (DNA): TGTGCCAGCAGCTACCCCCAGGGGGTGACCTACGAGCAGTACTTC. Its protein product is CASSYPQGVTYEQYF.

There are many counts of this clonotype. CDR3 region: CASSFGGAGDTQYF. The CDR3, as DNA: TGTGCCAGCAGTTTCGGGGGGGCAGGGGATACGCAGTATTTT. The V call is TRBV12-3 or TRBV12-4, the J call TRBJ2-3; TRBD2 matches at 8 bases. V lost 3 bases and J lost 6; bases outside the gene matches: 5. This CDR3 spans 14 amino acids.

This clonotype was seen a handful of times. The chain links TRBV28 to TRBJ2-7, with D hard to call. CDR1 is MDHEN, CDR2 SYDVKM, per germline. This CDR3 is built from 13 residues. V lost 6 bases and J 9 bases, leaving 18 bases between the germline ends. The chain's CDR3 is CASSLGDGPRQYF. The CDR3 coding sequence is TGTGCCAGCAGCCTCGGTGACGGACCGAGGCAGTACTTC.

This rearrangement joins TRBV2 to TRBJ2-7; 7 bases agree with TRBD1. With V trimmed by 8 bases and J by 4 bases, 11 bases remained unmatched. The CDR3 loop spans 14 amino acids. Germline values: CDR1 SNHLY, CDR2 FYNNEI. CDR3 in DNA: TGTGCCAGCGTGGGGGTACAGGGGTCTTACGAGCAGTACTTC. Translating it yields CASVGVQGSYEQYF.

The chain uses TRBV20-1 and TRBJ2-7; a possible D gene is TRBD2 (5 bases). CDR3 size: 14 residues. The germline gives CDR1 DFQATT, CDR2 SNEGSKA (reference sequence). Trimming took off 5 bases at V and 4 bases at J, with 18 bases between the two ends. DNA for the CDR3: TGCAGTGCTGCCGGGATTTTGCCTCCTTACGAGCAGTACTTC. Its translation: CSAAGILPPYEQYF.

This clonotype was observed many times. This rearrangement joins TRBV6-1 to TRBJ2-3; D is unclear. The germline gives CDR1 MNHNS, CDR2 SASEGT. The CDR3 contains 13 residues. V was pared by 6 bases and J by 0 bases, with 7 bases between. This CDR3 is CASSDGSTDTQYF. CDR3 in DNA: TGTGCCAGCAGCGACGGTAGCACAGATACGCAGTATTTT.

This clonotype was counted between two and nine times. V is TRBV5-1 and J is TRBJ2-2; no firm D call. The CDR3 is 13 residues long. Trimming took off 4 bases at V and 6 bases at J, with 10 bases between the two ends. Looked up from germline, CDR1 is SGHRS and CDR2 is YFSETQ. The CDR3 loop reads CASSPPLPGELFF. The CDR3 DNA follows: TGCGCCAGCAGCCCGCCCCTTCCCGGGGAGCTGTTTTTT.

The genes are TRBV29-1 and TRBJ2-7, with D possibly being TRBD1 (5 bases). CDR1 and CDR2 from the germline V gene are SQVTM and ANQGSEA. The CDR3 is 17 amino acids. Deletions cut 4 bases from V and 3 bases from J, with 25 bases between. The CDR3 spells CSVGVWQGLHFLYEQYF. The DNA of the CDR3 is TGCAGCGTTGGGGTCTGGCAGGGTCTTCACTTCCTCTACGAGCAGTACTTC.

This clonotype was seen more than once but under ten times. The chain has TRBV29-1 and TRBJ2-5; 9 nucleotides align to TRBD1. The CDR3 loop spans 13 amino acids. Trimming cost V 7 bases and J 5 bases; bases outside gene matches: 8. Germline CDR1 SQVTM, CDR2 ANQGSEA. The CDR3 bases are TGCAGCGCCGGAACAGGGGGCGCGGAGACCCAGTACTTC. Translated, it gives CSAGTGGAETQYF.

CDR3 DNA: TGTGCCAGCAGCCACATCAATCAGCCCCAGCATTTT. Translated: CASSHINQPQHF. The rearrangement joins TRBV6-5 to TRBJ1-5, with unresolved D. The CDR3 is 12 amino acids. Looked up from germline, CDR1 is MNHEY and CDR2 is SVGAGI. Deletions cut 6 bases from V and 3 bases from J, with 6 bases between.